The TCR beta chain under discussion was sequenced for a study of neurological immune-mediated disorders. The germline V gene has CDR1 LNHNV and CDR2 YYDKDF (reference sequence). V lost 1 base and J lost 1, with 5 bases in between. This CDR3 contains 14 residues. TCRdb analysed the 5' RACE reads with MiXCR anew, one entry per CDR3 protein. The sample holds around 71,000 distinct CDR3 sequences; roughly an eighth are singletons and the top ten take under 5.5%. Time point here: longitudinal time-point 1 (baseline). This clonotype occurred many times. The clonotype originates from a female donor with HTLV-1-associated myelopathy (HAM/TSP). V gene TRBV15 combines with J gene TRBJ1-5; D gene unclear. Sequencing used PBMCs. CDR3 sequence: CATSRGGSNQPQHF. In nucleotides, the CDR3 is TGTGCCACCAGCAGAGGCGGCAGCAATCAGCCCCAGCATTTT.